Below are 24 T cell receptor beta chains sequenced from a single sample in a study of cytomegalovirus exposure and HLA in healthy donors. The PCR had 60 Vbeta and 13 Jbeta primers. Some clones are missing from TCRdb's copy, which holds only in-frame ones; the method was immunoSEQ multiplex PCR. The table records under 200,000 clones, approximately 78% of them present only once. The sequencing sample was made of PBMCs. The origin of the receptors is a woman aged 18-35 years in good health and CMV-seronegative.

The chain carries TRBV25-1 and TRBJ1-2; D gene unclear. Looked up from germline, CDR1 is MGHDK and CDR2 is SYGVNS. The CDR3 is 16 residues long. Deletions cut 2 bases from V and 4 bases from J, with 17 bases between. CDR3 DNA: TGTGCCAGCAGTGAACCCGGGGAGGGTGGTATCTATGGCTACACCTTC. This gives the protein CASSEPGEGGIYGYTF.

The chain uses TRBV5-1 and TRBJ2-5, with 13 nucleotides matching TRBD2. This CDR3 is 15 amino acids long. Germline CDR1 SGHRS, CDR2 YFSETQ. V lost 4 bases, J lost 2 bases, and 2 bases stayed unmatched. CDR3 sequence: CASSTSGGAQETQYF. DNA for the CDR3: TGCGCCAGCAGCACTAGCGGGGGGGCTCAAGAGACCCAGTACTTC.

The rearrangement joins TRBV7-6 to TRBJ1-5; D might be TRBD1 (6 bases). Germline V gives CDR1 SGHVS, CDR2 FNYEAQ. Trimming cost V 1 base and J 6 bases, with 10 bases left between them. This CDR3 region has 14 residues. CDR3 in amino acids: CASSLGTVGQPQHF. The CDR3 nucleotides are TGTGCCAGCAGCTTAGGGACAGTCGGTCAGCCCCAGCATTTT. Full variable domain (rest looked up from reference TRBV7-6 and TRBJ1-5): GAGVSQSPRYKVTKRGQDVALRCDPISGHVSLYWYRQALGQGPEFLTYFNYEAQQDKSGLPNDRFSAERPEGSISTLTIQRTEQRDSAMYRCASSLGTVGQPQHFGDGTRLSIL.

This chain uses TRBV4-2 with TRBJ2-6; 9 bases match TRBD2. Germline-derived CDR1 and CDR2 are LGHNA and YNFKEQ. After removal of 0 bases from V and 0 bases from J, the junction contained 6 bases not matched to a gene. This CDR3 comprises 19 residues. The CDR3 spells CASSQDPVSGSSGANVLTF. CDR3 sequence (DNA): TGTGCCAGCAGCCAAGATCCGGTTAGCGGGAGCTCTGGGGCCAACGTCCTGACTTTC.

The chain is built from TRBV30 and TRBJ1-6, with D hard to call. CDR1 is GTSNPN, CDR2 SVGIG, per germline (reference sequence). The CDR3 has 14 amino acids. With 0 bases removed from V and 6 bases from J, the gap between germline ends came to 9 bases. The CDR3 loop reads CAWSVETGNSPLHF. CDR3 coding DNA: TGTGCCTGGAGTGTTGAAACCGGTAATTCACCCCTCCACTTT. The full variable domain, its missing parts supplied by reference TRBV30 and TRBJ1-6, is SQTIHQWPATLVQPVGSPLSLECTVEGTSNPNLYWYRQAAGRGLQLLFYSVGIGQISSEVPQNLSASRPQDRQFILSSKKLLLSDSGFYLCAWSVETGNSPLHFGNGTRLTVT.

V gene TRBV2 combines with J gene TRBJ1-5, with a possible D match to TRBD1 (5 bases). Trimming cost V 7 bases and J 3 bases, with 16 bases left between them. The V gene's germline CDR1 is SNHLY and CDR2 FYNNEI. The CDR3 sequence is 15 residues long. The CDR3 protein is CASTERGGYNQPQHF. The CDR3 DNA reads TGTGCCAGCACCGAAAGGGGTGGTTACAATCAGCCCCAGCATTTT.

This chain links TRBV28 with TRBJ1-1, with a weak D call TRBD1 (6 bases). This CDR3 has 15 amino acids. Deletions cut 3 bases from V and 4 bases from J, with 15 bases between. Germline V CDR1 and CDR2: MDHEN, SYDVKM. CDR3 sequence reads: CASSLAPGAATEAFF. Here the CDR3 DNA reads TGTGCCAGCAGTTTGGCCCCAGGGGCGGCCACTGAAGCTTTCTTT.

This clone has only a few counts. The CDR3 DNA sequence: TGCGCCAGCAGCTTGGAGTCGCGGGGTGTGGTCGCAGATACGCAGTATTTT. Translated, it gives CASSLESRGVVADTQYF. The chain has TRBV5-1 and TRBJ2-3; D is possibly TRBD2 (6 bases). CDR1 and CDR2 (germline): SGHRS, YFSETQ. Trimming stripped 0 bases from V and 4 bases from J, with 18 bases between. The CDR3 has 17 amino acids.

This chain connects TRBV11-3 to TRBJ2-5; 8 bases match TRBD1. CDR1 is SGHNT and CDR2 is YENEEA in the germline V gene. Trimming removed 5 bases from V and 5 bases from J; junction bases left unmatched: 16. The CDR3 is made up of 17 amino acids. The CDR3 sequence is CASSAPRTGNGPETQYF. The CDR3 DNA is TGTGCCAGCAGCGCCCCCCGGACAGGGAACGGACCGGAGACCCAGTACTTC.

The CDR3 DNA follows: TGTGCCAGCAGCGCCGTTAACAGGGTTGCTGAGACCCAGTACTTC. The encoded protein is CASSAVNRVAETQYF. This chain connects TRBV9 to TRBJ2-5; maybe TRBD1 (6 bases). With 3 bases removed from V and 5 bases from J, the gap between germline ends came to 17 bases. Germline CDR1 is SGDLS and CDR2 is YYNGEE. The CDR3 is 15 residues long.

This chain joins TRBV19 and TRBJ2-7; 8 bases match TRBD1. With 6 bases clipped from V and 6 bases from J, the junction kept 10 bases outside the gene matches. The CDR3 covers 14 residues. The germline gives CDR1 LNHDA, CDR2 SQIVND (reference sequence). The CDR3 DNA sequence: TGTGCCAGTAGACTCCGGGACAGGCTAAGCGAGCAGTACTTC. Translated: CASRLRDRLSEQYF.

DNA for the CDR3: TGTGCCAGCAGCCCGGCCGGGCTAGCGGGACTGGAGCAGTTCTTC. It specifies CASSPAGLAGLEQFF. The V call is TRBV7-9, the J call TRBJ2-1; 9 nucleotides agree with TRBD2. The trim removed 5 bases at V and 10 bases at J, leaving 12 bases unmatched. The CDR3 is 15 residues long. Germline CDR1 and CDR2: SEHNR and FQNEAQ (reference sequence).

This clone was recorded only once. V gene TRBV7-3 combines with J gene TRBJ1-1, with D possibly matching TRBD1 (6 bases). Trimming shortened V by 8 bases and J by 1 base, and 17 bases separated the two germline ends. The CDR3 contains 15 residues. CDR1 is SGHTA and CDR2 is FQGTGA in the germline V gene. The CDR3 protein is CASPRTERSNTEAFF. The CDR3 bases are TGTGCCAGCCCCAGGACAGAAAGGTCGAACACTGAAGCTTTCTTT.

The CDR3: CASSPGQNTGELFF. Here the CDR3 DNA reads TGTGCCAGCAGTCCCGGACAGAACACCGGGGAGCTGTTTTTT. The chain employs TRBV27 and TRBJ2-2; a possible D gene is TRBD1 (5 bases). Trimming stripped 5 bases from V and 1 base from J, with 8 bases between. The CDR3 sequence is 14 residues long. Germline V gene lookup returns CDR1 MNHEY and CDR2 SMNVEV (reference sequence).

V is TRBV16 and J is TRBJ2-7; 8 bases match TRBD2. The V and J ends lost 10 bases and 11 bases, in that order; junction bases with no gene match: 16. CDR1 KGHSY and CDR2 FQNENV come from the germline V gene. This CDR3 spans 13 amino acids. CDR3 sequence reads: CATKRELAVDEYF. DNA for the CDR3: TGTGCCACCAAAAGGGAACTAGCGGTAGACGAGTACTTC.

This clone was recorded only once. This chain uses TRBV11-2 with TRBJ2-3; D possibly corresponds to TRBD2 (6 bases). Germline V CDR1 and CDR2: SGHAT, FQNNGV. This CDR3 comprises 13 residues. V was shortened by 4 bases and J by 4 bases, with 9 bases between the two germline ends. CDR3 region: CASSSSGADTQYF. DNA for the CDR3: TGTGCCAGCAGCTCTTCGGGGGCAGATACGCAGTATTTT.

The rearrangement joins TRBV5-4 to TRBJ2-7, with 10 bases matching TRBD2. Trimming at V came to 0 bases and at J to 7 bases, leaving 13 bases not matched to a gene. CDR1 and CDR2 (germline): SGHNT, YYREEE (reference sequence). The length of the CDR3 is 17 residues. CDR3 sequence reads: CASSLGLAGASWEEQYF. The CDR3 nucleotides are TGTGCCAGCAGCTTGGGGCTAGCGGGGGCTTCTTGGGAGGAGCAGTACTTC.

In nucleotides, the CDR3 is TGTGCCAGCAGAAACAGACTAAATGAAAAACTGTTTTTT. Its translation is CASRNRLNEKLFF. The genes are TRBV25-1 and TRBJ1-4; D ambiguous. The V gene lost 6 bases and the J gene lost 5 bases, with 10 bases spanning the gap. This CDR3 has 13 residues. Germline V CDR1 and CDR2: MGHDK, SYGVNS.

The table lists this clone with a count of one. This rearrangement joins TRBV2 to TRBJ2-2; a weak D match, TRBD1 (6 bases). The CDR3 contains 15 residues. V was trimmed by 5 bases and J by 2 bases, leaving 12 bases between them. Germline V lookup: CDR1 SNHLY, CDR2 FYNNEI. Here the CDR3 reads CASSYREINTGELFF. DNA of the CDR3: TGTGCCAGCAGTTACAGGGAGATCAACACCGGGGAGCTGTTTTTT.

The chain's CDR3 is CASSLGLQDRQAFF. The CDR3 DNA sequence: TGTGCCAGCAGCTTAGGTCTCCAGGATCGTCAAGCTTTCTTT. The rearrangement joins TRBV7-8 to TRBJ1-1; D not certain. This CDR3 region has 14 residues. Germline CDR1 SGHVS, CDR2 FQNEAQ. Trimming took 1 base from V and 9 from J, leaving 15 bases between them. The full variable domain, completed using reference TRBV7-8 and TRBJ1-1, is GAGVSQSPRYKVAKRGQDVALRCDPISGHVSLFWYQQALGQGPEFLTYFQNEAQLDKSGLPSDRFFAERPEGSVSTLKIQRTQQEDSAVYLCASSLGLQDRQAFFGQGTRLTVV.

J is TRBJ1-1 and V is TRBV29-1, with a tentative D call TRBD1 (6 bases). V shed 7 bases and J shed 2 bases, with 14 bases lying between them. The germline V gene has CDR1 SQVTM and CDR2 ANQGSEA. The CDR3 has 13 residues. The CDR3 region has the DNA TGCAGCGCAGGACAGATGGTTAACACTGAAGCTTTCTTT. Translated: CSAGQMVNTEAFF.

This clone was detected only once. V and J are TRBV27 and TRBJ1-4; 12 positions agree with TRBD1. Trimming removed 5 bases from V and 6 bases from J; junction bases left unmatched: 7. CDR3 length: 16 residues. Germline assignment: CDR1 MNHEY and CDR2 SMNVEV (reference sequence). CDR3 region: CASSPGTGGEYEKLFF. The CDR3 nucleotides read TGTGCCAGCAGTCCCGGGACAGGGGGCGAATATGAAAAACTGTTTTTT.

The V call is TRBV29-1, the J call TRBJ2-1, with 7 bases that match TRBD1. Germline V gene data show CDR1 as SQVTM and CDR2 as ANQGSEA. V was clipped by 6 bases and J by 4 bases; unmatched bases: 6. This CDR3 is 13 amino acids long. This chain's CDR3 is CSVGKGAYNEQFF. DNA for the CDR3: TGCAGCGTGGGGAAGGGGGCTTACAATGAGCAGTTCTTC.

The CDR3 nucleotides read TGTGCCAGCAGTGACCCGGGACAGGGGGCTTACACTGAAGCTTTCTTT. Protein: CASSDPGQGAYTEAFF. The chain employs TRBV25-1 and TRBJ1-1; 12 nucleotides match TRBD1. After removal of 3 bases from V and 3 bases from J, the junction contained 5 bases not matched to a gene. CDR3 size: 16 residues. CDR1 MGHDK and CDR2 SYGVNS come from the germline V gene.